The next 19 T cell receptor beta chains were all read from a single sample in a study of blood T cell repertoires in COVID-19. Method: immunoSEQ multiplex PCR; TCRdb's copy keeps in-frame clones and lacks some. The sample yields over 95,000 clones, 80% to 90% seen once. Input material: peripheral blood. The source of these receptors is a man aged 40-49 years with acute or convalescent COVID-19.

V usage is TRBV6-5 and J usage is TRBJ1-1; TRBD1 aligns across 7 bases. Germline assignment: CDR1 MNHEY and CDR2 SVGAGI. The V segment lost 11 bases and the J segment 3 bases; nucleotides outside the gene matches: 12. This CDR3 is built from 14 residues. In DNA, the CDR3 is TGTGCCGCAGGAGAGGGGACAGTCCACACTGAAGCTTTCTTT. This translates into CAAGEGTVHTEAFF.

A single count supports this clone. The CDR3 coding sequence is TGTGCCAGCAGTGAAGCGCGTACGGGACAGGGCCTGAGAGAGCAGTACTTC. Amino acids: CASSEARTGQGLREQYF. The chain is built from TRBV2 and TRBJ2-7, with TRBD1 identical over 9 bases. The germline CDR1 and CDR2 sequences are SNHLY and FYNNEI. After removal of 0 bases from V and 7 bases from J, the junction contained 13 bases not matched to a gene. The CDR3 contains 17 residues.

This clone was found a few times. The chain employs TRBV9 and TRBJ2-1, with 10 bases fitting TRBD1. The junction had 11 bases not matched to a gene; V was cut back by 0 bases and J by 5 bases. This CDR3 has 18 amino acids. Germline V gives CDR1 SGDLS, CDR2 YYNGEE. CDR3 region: CASSVAGTGVGIDNEQFF. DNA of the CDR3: TGTGCCAGCAGCGTAGCCGGGACAGGGGTGGGGATTGACAATGAGCAGTTCTTC.

CDR3 nucleotides: TGTGCCAGCAGCGTAGAAGCGGGCCGACTGGGAGATACGCAGTATTTT. Translating gives CASSVEAGRLGDTQYF. The J gene is TRBJ2-3, the V gene TRBV9, with a weak D call TRBD2 (6 bases). The V gene's germline CDR1 is SGDLS and CDR2 YYNGEE. V lost 0 bases to trimming and J lost 5 bases, with 16 bases between them. This CDR3 contains 16 residues.

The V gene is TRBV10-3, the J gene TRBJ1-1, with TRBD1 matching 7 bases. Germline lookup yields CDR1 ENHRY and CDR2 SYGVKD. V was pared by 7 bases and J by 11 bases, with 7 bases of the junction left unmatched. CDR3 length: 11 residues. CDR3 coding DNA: TGTGCCATCATTACAGGGGCAATTGCTTTCTTT. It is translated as CAIITGAIAFF.

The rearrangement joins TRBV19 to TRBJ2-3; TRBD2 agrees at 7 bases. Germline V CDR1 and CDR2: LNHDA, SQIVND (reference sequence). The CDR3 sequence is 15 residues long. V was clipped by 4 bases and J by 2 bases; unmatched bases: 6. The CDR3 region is CASSTPGTNTDTQYF. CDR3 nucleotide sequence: TGTGCCAGTAGTACCCCAGGGACTAACACAGATACGCAGTATTTT. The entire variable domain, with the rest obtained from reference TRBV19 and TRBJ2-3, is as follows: DGGITQSPKYLFRKEGQNVTLSCEQNLNHDAMYWYRQDPGQGLRLIYYSQIVNDFQKGDIAEGYSVSREKKESFPLTVTSAQKNPTAFYLCASSTPGTNTDTQYFGPGTRLTVL.

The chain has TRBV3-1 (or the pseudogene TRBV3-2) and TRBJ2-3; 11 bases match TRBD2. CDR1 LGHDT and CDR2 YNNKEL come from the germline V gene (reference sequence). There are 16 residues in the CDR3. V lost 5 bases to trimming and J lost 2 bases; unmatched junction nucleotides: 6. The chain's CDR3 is CASSTGSGGATDTQYF. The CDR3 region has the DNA TGTGCCAGCAGCACTGGTAGCGGGGGGGCCACAGATACGCAGTATTTT.

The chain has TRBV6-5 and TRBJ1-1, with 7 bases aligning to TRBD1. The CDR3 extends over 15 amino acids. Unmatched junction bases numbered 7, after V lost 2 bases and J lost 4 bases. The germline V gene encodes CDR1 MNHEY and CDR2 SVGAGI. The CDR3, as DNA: TGTGCCAGCAGTTACCAGACAGGGCGCGTCACTGAAGCTTTCTTT. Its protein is CASSYQTGRVTEAFF.

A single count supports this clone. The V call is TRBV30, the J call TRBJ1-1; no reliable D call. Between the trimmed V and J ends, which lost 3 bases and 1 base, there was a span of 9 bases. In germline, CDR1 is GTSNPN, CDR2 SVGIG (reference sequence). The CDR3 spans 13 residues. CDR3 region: CAWREGGNTEAFF. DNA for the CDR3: TGTGCCTGGAGGGAGGGAGGGAACACTGAAGCTTTCTTT.

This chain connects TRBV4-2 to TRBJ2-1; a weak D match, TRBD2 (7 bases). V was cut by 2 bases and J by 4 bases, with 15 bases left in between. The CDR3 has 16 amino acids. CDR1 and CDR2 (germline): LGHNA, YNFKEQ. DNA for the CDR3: TGTGCCAGCAGCCAAACTGGGGGGGGGCCGTACAATGAGCAGTTCTTC. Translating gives CASSQTGGGPYNEQFF.

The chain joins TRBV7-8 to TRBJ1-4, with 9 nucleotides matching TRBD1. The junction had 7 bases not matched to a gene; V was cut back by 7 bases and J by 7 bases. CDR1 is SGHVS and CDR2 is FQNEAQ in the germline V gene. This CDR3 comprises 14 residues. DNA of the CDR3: TGTGCCAGCACTTTCGGGACAGGGCGTGAAAAACTGTTTTTT. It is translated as CASTFGTGREKLFF.

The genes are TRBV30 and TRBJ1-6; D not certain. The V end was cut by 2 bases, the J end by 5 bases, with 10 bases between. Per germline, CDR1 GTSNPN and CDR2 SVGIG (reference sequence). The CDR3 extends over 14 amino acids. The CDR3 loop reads CAWSTGRNNSPLHF. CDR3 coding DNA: TGTGCCTGGAGTACGGGTAGAAATAATTCACCCCTCCACTTT.

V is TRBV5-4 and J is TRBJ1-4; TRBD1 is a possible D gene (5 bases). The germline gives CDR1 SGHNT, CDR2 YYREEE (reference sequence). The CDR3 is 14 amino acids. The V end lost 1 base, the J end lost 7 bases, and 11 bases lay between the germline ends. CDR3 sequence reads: CASSLQGTGEKLFF. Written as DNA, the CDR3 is TGTGCCAGCAGCTTGCAGGGTACGGGTGAAAAACTGTTTTTT. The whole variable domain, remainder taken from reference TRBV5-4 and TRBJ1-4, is ETGVTQSPTHLIKTRGQQVTLRCSSQSGHNTVSWYQQALGQGPQFIFQYYREEENGRGNFPPRFSGLQFPNYSSELNVNALELDDSALYLCASSLQGTGEKLFFGSGTQLSVL.

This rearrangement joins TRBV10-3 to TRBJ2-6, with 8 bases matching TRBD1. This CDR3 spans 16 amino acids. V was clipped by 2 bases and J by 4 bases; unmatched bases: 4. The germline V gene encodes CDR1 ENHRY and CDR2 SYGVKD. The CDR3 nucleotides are TGTGCCATCAGTGAGGGACAGGGAAACGGGGCCAACGTCCTGACTTTC. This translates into CAISEGQGNGANVLTF.

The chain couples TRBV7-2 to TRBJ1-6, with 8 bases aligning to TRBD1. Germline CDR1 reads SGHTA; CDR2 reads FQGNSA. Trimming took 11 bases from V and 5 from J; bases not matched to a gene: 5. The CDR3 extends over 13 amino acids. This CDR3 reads CAGKTGDNSPLHF. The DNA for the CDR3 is TGTGCCGGCAAGACAGGGGATAATTCACCCCTCCACTTT.

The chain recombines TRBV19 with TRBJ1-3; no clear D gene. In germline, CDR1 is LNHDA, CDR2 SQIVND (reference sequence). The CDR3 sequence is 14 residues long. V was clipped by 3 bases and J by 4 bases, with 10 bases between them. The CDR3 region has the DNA TGTGCCAGTAGTATGTTGGGCGACGGAAACACCATATATTTT. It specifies CASSMLGDGNTIYF.

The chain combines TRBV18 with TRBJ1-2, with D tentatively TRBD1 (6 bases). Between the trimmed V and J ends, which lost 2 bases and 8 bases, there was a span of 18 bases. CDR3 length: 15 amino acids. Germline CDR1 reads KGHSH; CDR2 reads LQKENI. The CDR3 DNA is TGTGCCAGCTCACCATCCCTTACAGGGAATGACGGCTACACCTTC. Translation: CASSPSLTGNDGYTF.

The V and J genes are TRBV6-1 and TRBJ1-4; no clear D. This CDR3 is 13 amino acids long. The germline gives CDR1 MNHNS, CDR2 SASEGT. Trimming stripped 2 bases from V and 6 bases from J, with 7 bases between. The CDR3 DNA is TGTGCCAGCAGTGAAAGCGGATATGAAAAACTGTTTTTT. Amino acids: CASSESGYEKLFF.

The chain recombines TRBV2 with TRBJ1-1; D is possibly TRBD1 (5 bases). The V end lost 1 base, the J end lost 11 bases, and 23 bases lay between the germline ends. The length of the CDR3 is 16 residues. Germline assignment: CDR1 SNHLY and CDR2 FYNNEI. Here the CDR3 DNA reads TGTGCCAGCAGTGAAGAGGGGATAGGGGATCTTCTGGCCGCTTTCTTT. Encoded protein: CASSEEGIGDLLAAFF.